The present TCR delta chain was sequenced within a study of gamma-delta T cells after stem cell transplantation listed by TCRdb under 2016. Its CDR3 holds 18 amino acids, cysteine through phenylalanine. This entry keeps only the CDR3 DNA: 54 bases, framed from base 1. The germline V and J ends show losses of 3 bases and 0 bases respectively, and no gene match explains 13 bases of the junction. Via the germline V gene, CDR1 is GEAIGNYY and CDR2 EKD. Library method: RT-PCR. Sequenced using an Illumina MiSeq. In TCRdb, clones were called once more from the public reads by CATT, and rows of identical DNA were later combined. Counted in this sample were 1,500 to 2,000 delta-chain clones; roughly 21% of them appeared once. The ten largest clones represent roughly 49% of the sample. Note on this clone: The specificity of this receptor is unknown. No much larger clone is present one base from it, and per-base qualities are unavailable.

What was sequenced was gamma-delta T cells. The sequence was collected from a human donor. It is not recorded whose cells these are; they may come from a transplant donor. The chain employs TRDV2 and TRDJ1, and TRDD3 matches 9 of the central bases. The nucleotides read TGTGCCTGTGACGCAGTACTGGGGGACGCCTCGTACACCGATAAACTCATCTTT. Translated, it reads CACDAVLGDASYTDKLIF.